What follows are 10 T cell receptor beta chains derived from one specimen sequenced in a study of blood T cell repertoires in COVID-19. The repertoire was sequenced with immunoSEQ multiplex PCR; TCRdb's copy has only in-frame clones and lacks some. The sample holds about 150,000 clones, 80% to 90% seen once. Sequencing was done on a sample of peripheral blood. The receptors originated from a man between 65 and 85 years old with acute or convalescent COVID-19.

This clone was observed a single time. The chain uses TRBV9 and TRBJ2-3, with 9 bases identical to TRBD1. The germline V gene has CDR1 SGDLS and CDR2 YYNGEE. The CDR3 is 15 amino acids. V dropped 4 bases and J dropped 2; count of bases not matched to a gene: 5. CDR3: CASSSRTGDTDTQYF. The DNA of the CDR3 is TGTGCCAGCAGCTCTCGGACAGGGGACACAGATACGCAGTATTTT.

The rearrangement uses TRBV6-6 and TRBJ2-7, with 9 positions matching TRBD1. The CDR3 sequence is 14 residues long. Losses at the gene ends were 8 bases for V and 4 bases for J; bases not matched to a gene: 9. The germline gives CDR1 MNHNY, CDR2 SVGAGI (reference sequence). CDR3 region: CASRQGDRDYEQYF. Here the CDR3 DNA reads TGTGCCAGCCGACAGGGGGACAGGGATTACGAGCAGTACTTC.

Only one count was recorded for this clone. This CDR3 is also generated by other DNA sequences in the sample. The genes are TRBV28 and TRBJ2-1, with 7 bases matching TRBD1. The J segment lost 0 bases and the V segment lost 1 base, leaving 3 bases of the junction unmatched. Germline CDR1 MDHEN, CDR2 SYDVKM. The CDR3 has 16 residues. In nucleotides, the CDR3 is TGTGCCAGCAGTTTATCAGGGGGTGGCTCCTACAATGAGCAGTTCTTC. The encoded protein is CASSLSGGGSYNEQFF.

This clone has more than one count but fewer than ten. V gene TRBV4-2 combines with J gene TRBJ2-3; 9 nucleotides match TRBD2. CDR1 and CDR2 (germline): LGHNA, YNFKEQ. There are 14 residues in the CDR3. Trimming cost V 6 bases and J 6 bases; bases outside gene matches: 7. CDR3 sequence (DNA): TGTGCCAGCAGTTCCACTACTAGCGGGGATACGCAGTATTTT. This gives the protein CASSSTTSGDTQYF.

The CDR3 region has the DNA TGTGCCAGTAGTCCCCAGGGGAACTGGAACTACGAGCAGTACTTC. This gives the protein CASSPQGNWNYEQYF. This chain uses TRBV19 with TRBJ2-7; the D gene is possibly TRBD1 (6 bases). The germline CDR1 and CDR2 sequences are LNHDA and SQIVND (reference sequence). Trimming removed 5 bases from V and 3 bases from J, with 17 bases in between. This CDR3 comprises 15 residues.

The gene calls are TRBV7-2 and TRBJ1-3; D possibly corresponds to TRBD1 (6 bases). Germline assignment: CDR1 SGHTA and CDR2 FQGNSA. V lost 5 bases to trimming and J lost 4 bases, with 15 bases between them. CDR3 length: 15 residues. The CDR3 DNA follows: TGTGCCAGCAGCCTGGGACAAGACGGAGGAAACACCATATATTTT. It yields the protein CASSLGQDGGNTIYF.

The rearrangement uses TRBV2 and TRBJ1-2; 8 bases agree with TRBD1. Germline V CDR1 and CDR2: SNHLY, FYNNEI. The ends lost 6 bases at V and 5 bases at J; junction bases unmatched: 5. This CDR3 comprises 13 residues. The CDR3 DNA reads as TGTGCCAGCAGGGGGGGACAGGCTTATGGCTACACCTTC. Translated: CASRGGQAYGYTF.

V and J are TRBV29-1 and TRBJ2-7; 8 bases line up with TRBD2. Germline-derived CDR1 and CDR2 are SQVTM and ANQGSEA. This CDR3 is built from 15 residues. The junction had 13 bases not matched to a gene; V was cut back by 5 bases and J by 4 bases. The CDR3 spells CSVTLPAGVRYEQYF. CDR3 in DNA: TGCAGCGTTACCCTCCCAGCGGGAGTACGGTACGAGCAGTACTTC.

V and J are TRBV6-5 and TRBJ2-7; D gene ambiguous. Trimming cost V 6 bases and J 7 bases, with 16 bases left between them. Germline lookup yields CDR1 MNHEY and CDR2 SVGAGI. The CDR3 spans 13 residues. The CDR3 loop is CASRVTGSGEQYF. The CDR3, as DNA: TGTGCCAGCAGGGTGACCGGGTCGGGTGAGCAGTACTTC.

This clone has only one observation. The chain uses TRBV18 and TRBJ2-1; 11 positions agree with TRBD2. CDR1 is KGHSH and CDR2 is LQKENI in the germline V gene. This CDR3 has 15 residues. The junction had 3 bases not matched to a gene; V was cut back by 6 bases and J by 2 bases. The CDR3 sequence is CASSPGLAAYNEQFF. The CDR3 coding sequence is TGTGCCAGCTCCCCGGGACTAGCGGCCTACAATGAGCAGTTCTTC.